The rows below give T cell receptor beta chains drawn from one sample of a study of T cell changes during pregnancy in multiple sclerosis. Clones were read by immunoSEQ multiplex PCR, and TCRdb kept only the in-frame ones, dropping some. The repertoire consists of about 92,000 clones, with over 80% occurring once and the leading ten covering about 2.6%. Source: peripheral blood, taken in the first trimester of pregnancy. These receptors were collected from a female donor with multiple sclerosis, enrolled in a pregnancy study. Each CDR3 is given without its conserved first and last residue.

j_call	v_call	cdr3_aa
TRBJ2-2	TRBV19	ASRIAGERTGELF
TRBJ2-5	TRBV5-4	ASSFRTSGVRETQY
TRBJ2-7	TRBV15	ATSRQQGMEQY
TRBJ2-5	TRBV5-1	ASNREGRKETQY
TRBJ1-1	TRBV2	ASSARANLDRVTEAF
TRBJ2-1	TRBV27	ASSLLAPYNEQF
TRBJ2-5	TRBV6-4	ASSVTAGFKETQY
TRBJ1-2	TRBV5-4	ASSFGVDYGYT
TRBJ2-7	TRBV5-6	ASSLPGQERYEQY
TRBJ2-7	TRBV6-5	ASTKDKREQY
TRBJ2-1	TRBV9	ASSVDAGGHYNEQF
TRBJ1-1	TRBV5-6	ASSLDYREGGEAF
TRBJ2-2	TRBV7-6	ASSGRLADTGELF
TRBJ2-3	TRBV19	ASRSGRTSGSSTDTQY
TRBJ1-2	TRBV5-4	ASRPDRGYGYT
TRBJ2-5	TRBV7-9	ASSSLAPTGGRQETQY
TRBJ2-2	TRBV6-1	ASSDRSGYTGELF
TRBJ2-7	TRBV6-5	APGGHYYEQY
TRBJ2-7	TRBV13	ASSLAGAGYEQY
TRBJ1-1	TRBV7-8	ASSLLDSLPMNTEAF
TRBJ2-3	TRBV14	ASSQRGSTDTQY
TRBJ2-7	TRBV6-1	ASSDLPRGYEQY
TRBJ2-5	TRBV13	ASSSTDRGETQY
TRBJ2-5	TRBV18	ASSPLSGTGQETQY
TRBJ2-1	TRBV11-3	ASSLRTGAYNEQF
TRBJ2-5	TRBV7-9	ASSLVRGPGTQY
TRBJ2-6	TRBV7-8	ASSKRRVSGANVLT
TRBJ1-3	TRBV5-1	ASSLAQGAIGNTIY
TRBJ2-1	TRBV7-7	ASSQGTSGEDEQF
TRBJ1-1	TRBV29-1	SVEFRGGAGVNTEAF
TRBJ1-5	TRBV19	AGGNYNQPQH
TRBJ2-1	TRBV6-1	ASSDAGTSSTSAYNEQF
TRBJ2-7	TRBV6-1	ASIHRGNSYEQY
TRBJ2-3	TRBV2	ASRSSTGTDTQY
TRBJ1-1	TRBV6-6	ASRIDRPVGAF
TRBJ2-3	TRBV19	AISSWESGVDTQY
TRBJ2-5	TRBV20-1	SVQPGAQY
TRBJ2-3	TRBV9	ASSPRTSVSTDTQY
TRBJ2-3	TRBV28	ASSLRDRVGDTQY
TRBJ1-4	TRBV7-6	ASSLSVLGAANEKLF
TRBJ2-5	TRBV14	ASSQGDRVLLETQY
TRBJ2-7	TRBV5-1	ASSHRTSGGSYEQY